This T cell receptor beta chain was captured in a study of blood T cell repertoires in COVID-19. V was cut by 3 bases and J by 1 base, with 9 bases left in between. The CDR3 spans 15 residues. Germline-derived CDR1 and CDR2 are MNHEY and SMNVEV (reference sequence). Here immunoSEQ multiplex PCR was the method, and the copy in TCRdb shows in-frame clones only, minus some. Here the sample spans about 220,000 clones, approximately 80% being singletons. The clonotype originates from a woman aged 55-69 years who had recovered from COVID-19. Sequences were obtained from peripheral blood. This chain links TRBV27 with TRBJ2-2, with D tentatively TRBD2 (5 bases). In nucleotides, the CDR3 is TGTGCCAGCAGTTTCGGGATATTGAACACCGGGGAGCTGTTTTTT. Amino acid sequence: CASSFGILNTGELFF.